The clone carrying this T cell receptor (beta chain) occurred once. The sample comes from a study of blood T cell repertoires in COVID-19. Sequencing used immunoSEQ multiplex PCR; TCRdb keeps in-frame clones, though not all of them. Of about 150,000 clones in the sample, 86% were seen once. There are 14 residues in the CDR3. V was shortened by 6 bases and J by 7 bases, with 18 bases between the two germline ends. Germline CDR1 reads MDHEN; CDR2 reads SYDVKM. The J gene is TRBJ1-2, the V gene TRBV28; D perhaps matches TRBD1 (6 bases). The source is a man aged 65-85 years with acute or convalescent COVID-19. Material for sequencing was peripheral blood. The CDR3 loop reads CASSRPTGFVGYTF. The DNA for the CDR3 is TGTGCCAGCAGCCGACCAACAGGGTTCGTTGGCTACACCTTC.